This TCR beta chain was sequenced during a study of cytomegalovirus exposure and HLA in healthy donors. Primers included in the PCR were 60 Vbeta and 13 Jbeta primers. Assay used: immunoSEQ multiplex PCR; TCRdb lists only in-frame clones, some missing. The table lists about 180,000 clones, around 77% of them singletons. The sequenced sample was PBMCs. This receptor was taken from a man aged 60 to 75 in good health and CMV-seronegative.

The CDR3 DNA reads TGTGCCAGTACGGGGGGGTTTAGCACAGATACGCAGTATTTT. It specifies CASTGGFSTDTQYF. The rearrangement links TRBV9 to TRBJ2-3; 8 positions agree with TRBD2. Germline V gives CDR1 SGDLS, CDR2 YYNGEE. V trimming: 8 bases; J trimming: 0 bases; junction bases outside the gene matches: 5. The CDR3 extends over 14 amino acids.